This TCR beta chain was sequenced in a study of response to subunit inactivated influenza vaccine. Study-wide results and limits: Authors suggested that a seasonal influenza vaccination recruits few new T cells each time.

For this clonotype: Its antigen is unknown.

There are 14 residues in the CDR3. Looked up from germline, CDR1 is SGHRS and CDR2 is YFSETQ. The V segment lost 4 bases and the J segment 7 bases; nucleotides outside the gene matches: 7. TCRdb ran MiXCR on the RT-PCR reads and lists one entry per CDR3 protein. The sample yields under 550,000 distinct CDR3 sequences, less than 10% seen once. This specimen consisted of PBMCs from blood, obtained less than 30 months after vaccination. The rearrangement joins TRBV5-1 to TRBJ2-4; 8 nucleotides match TRBD2. The source of this sequence is a man aged 50 to 69 who received an inactivated influenza vaccine. This CDR3 reads CASSPIAGTNIQYF. DNA for the CDR3: TGCGCCAGCAGCCCTATAGCGGGGACGAACATTCAGTACTTC.